One TCR beta chain is described in this entry. Its antigen is still unknown. The record has no base qualities; no much larger clone is one base away. The entry originates in a study of blood T cell repertoires in COVID-19 (dated by TCRdb to 2018 to 2020). Turning to the overall study: Samples covering the acute and convalescent phases of COVID-19 were provided by collaborators in the United States, Italy and Spain. The material from the prospective study consisted of cDNA or gDNA derived from T cells, B-cell-depleted T cells, or PBMCs. Subjects who had been exposed to COVID-19, were actively infected with it, or had recovered from it provided the deeply sampled blood TCRbeta repertoires that made up the dataset. The repertoires were made available in a free public database intended to serve as a resource for research on the immune response to SARS-CoV-2. The samples were drawn from the first 160 participants of the ongoing ImmuneRACE study and from more than 1,000 subjects provided by 6 global collaborators. Nearly every sample came with metadata listing a de-identified subject ID, COVID-19 status, age in years and sex. Where HLA class I and class II types were available, the types were taken from metadata supplied by the sample provider, not from assay-based typing. What the authors observed across the whole study: Clinical and demographic metadata were provided uncurated, with the amount varying by source and participant.

Reading from cysteine to phenylalanine, the CDR3 counts 15 amino acids. Only the CDR3 DNA is retained, 45 bases long and in frame from the first base. The germline V gene gives CDR1 as SNHLY and CDR2 as FYNNEI. Clipping removes 6 bases from V and 1 base from J, with 3 as the unmatched junction base count. Participants in the prospective study were aged about 18 to 95 years, lived in some 24 United States geographic areas, and enrolled through a virtual design. To assign participants to cohorts, the prospective study relied on clinical history that participants themselves reported in a screening survey and a study questionnaire. Recovered participants in ImmuneRACE Cohort 3 were defined as having two consecutive negative NP/OP PCR tests, clearance from a healthcare professional, or resolution of symptoms. Each participant in the prospective study had whole blood, serum and a nasopharyngeal or oropharyngeal swab collected by mobile phlebotomists. Additional blood draws and questionnaires over an approximately two-month period could optionally be provided by prospective study participants. Prospective study blood samples were shipped either frozen or at room temperature before DNA extraction.

The immunoSEQ Assay, a bias-controlled multiplex PCR, was used to amplify TCRbeta CDR3 regions from genomic DNA. From the authors' description of their analysis: Nucleated cell counts per sample were estimated from amplification of reference gene primers within the assay. Sequence reads were collapsed and filtered to measure the absolute abundance of every unique TCRbeta CDR3 rearrangement. For each sample, productive Simpson clonality was calculated by taking the square root of Simpson's diversity index across productive rearrangements. Entries here come from immuneACCESS through TCRdb and include only in-frame sequences with V and J called. Some clones fail to appear in such tables; in the studies checked, an unresolved V gene covers under half of the shortfall, and the cause of the remainder is unknown. V and J calls plus clone size are reproduced from that table; the DNA served to infer D and trimming. Present in this sample are 250,000 to 300,000 clones, over 75% of which were seen just once. The ten top clones hold around 2% of the sample.

This sequence originates from a woman in her fifties or sixties who had recovered from COVID-19. Rearrangement joined TRBV2 to TRBJ2-2; 9 bases in the middle match TRBD1. The source material was PBMCs or T cells enriched from blood (not recorded which). DNA sequence: TGTGCCAGCAGACCGGGACAGGGGAACACCGGGGAGCTGTTTTTT. Translated, this gives CASRPGQGNTGELFF.